These T cell receptor beta chains were read from a single sample in a study of beta chain features in type 1 diabetes. Sequencing used immunoSEQ multiplex PCR; TCRdb keeps in-frame clones, though not all of them. This sample has 130,000 or so clones, with 15% to 20% found just once. The sample was central memory CD4+ T cells from blood. These receptors came from a young man with type 1 diabetes. The CDR3 runs from the conserved cysteine through the conserved F or W. D genes are given only for firm matches. A row's size may be missing; if present it is once, few, many or a size class.

J gene: TRBJ2-1; D gene: .; V gene: TRBV11-2; clone size: .; CDR3 protein: CASSLGPVNEQFF; CDR3 DNA: TGTGCCAGCAGCTTAGGACCGGTCAATGAGCAGTTCTTC
J gene: TRBJ1-6; D gene: .; V gene: TRBV6-1; clone size: few; CDR3 protein: CASSEAASVYNSPLHF; CDR3 DNA: TGTGCCAGCAGTGAAGCGGCTTCGGTCTATAATTCACCCCTCCACTTT
J gene: TRBJ2-1; D gene: TRBD1; V gene: TRBV7-2; clone size: many; CDR3 protein: CASSLAEGAAEQFF; CDR3 DNA: TGTGCCAGCAGCTTAGCAGAGGGGGCGGCCGAGCAGTTCTTC
J gene: TRBJ2-1; D gene: .; V gene: TRBV7-2; clone size: .; CDR3 protein: CASSRDRGSYNEQFF; CDR3 DNA: TGTGCCAGCAGCCGAGACCGGGGGTCATACAATGAGCAGTTCTTC
J gene: TRBJ1-2; D gene: .; V gene: TRBV4-2; clone size: few; CDR3 protein: CASSLGGGENYGYTF; CDR3 DNA: TGTGCCAGCAGCCTTGGGGGCGGAGAGAACTATGGCTACACCTTC
J gene: TRBJ2-3; D gene: TRBD1; V gene: TRBV4-2; clone size: .; CDR3 protein: CASSHVQGISDTQYF; CDR3 DNA: TGTGCCAGCAGCCATGTACAGGGGATATCGGATACGCAGTATTTT
J gene: TRBJ2-7; D gene: TRBD2; V gene: TRBV5-1; clone size: few; CDR3 protein: CASSFLAGEYEQYF; CDR3 DNA: TGCGCCAGCAGCTTTCTAGCGGGGGAATACGAGCAGTACTTC
J gene: TRBJ1-5; D gene: TRBD1; V gene: TRBV19; clone size: few; CDR3 protein: CASSPGQGRAGSNQPQHF; CDR3 DNA: TGTGCCAGTAGCCCGGGACAGGGAAGAGCGGGCAGCAATCAGCCCCAGCATTTT
J gene: TRBJ1-1; D gene: .; V gene: TRBV19; clone size: .; CDR3 protein: CASRTLGSGTEAFF; CDR3 DNA: TGTGCCAGTAGAACCCTCGGTTCGGGCACTGAAGCTTTCTTT
J gene: TRBJ2-5; D gene: .; V gene: TRBV7-9; clone size: few; CDR3 protein: CASSAGQIQETQYF; CDR3 DNA: TGTGCCAGCAGCGCGGGACAGATCCAAGAGACCCAGTACTTC
J gene: TRBJ2-6; D gene: .; V gene: TRBV30; clone size: .; CDR3 protein: CAWITSGANVLTF; CDR3 DNA: TGTGCCTGGATTACCTCTGGGGCCAACGTCCTGACTTTC
J gene: TRBJ2-5; D gene: .; V gene: TRBV7-2; clone size: .; CDR3 protein: CASGRTYQETQYF; CDR3 DNA: TGTGCCAGCGGCAGGACGTACCAAGAGACCCAGTACTTC